The 30 T cell receptor beta chains below were found in one sample sequenced in a study of T-cell reconstitution after alpha-beta-depleted transplantation in children. The TCRbeta library was prepared with unique molecular identifiers. TCRdb itself ran the PCR reads through MiXCR, one entry per CDR3 protein. The sample comprises over 550,000 distinct CDR3 sequences, roughly 10% of which are singletons, and around 4% rests with the top ten. The sequenced sample was PBMCs from the stem cell graft donor, obtained from the stem cell graft. The receptors derive from a human donor who donated a stem cell graft to a child with acute myeloid leukemia.

Note on this clonotype: Just one base apart from a much larger clone, this may be a read error. The chain joins TRBV7-2 to TRBJ1-4, with D unclear. The germline V gene has CDR1 SGHTA and CDR2 FQGNSA. The CDR3 has 15 residues. The CDR3 DNA follows: TGTGCCAGCAGCTTAGGGGAGCAGCTTGCGGGAAAACTGATTTTT. Translated: CASSLGEQLAGKLIF.

This clonotype was picked up a small number of times. The chain combines TRBV4-2 with TRBJ2-7; 9 nucleotides line up with TRBD2. The J segment lost 7 bases and the V segment lost 1 base, leaving 2 bases of the junction unmatched. Germline V CDR1 and CDR2: LGHNA, YNFKEQ. The CDR3 runs to 13 residues. CDR3 in DNA: TGTGCCAGCAGCCAAGTGCGGGAGGGGGAGCAGTACTTC. Its protein product is CASSQVREGEQYF.

The chain combines TRBV11-2 with TRBJ1-2; 8 bases are shared with TRBD1. The CDR3 has 16 residues. Germline trimming cut 3 bases from V and 4 bases from J; bases unmatched to any gene: 10. Germline lookup yields CDR1 SGHAT and CDR2 FQNNGV. In DNA form, the CDR3 reads TGTGCCAGCAGCTTTGAGGACAGGGACTCTTTCTATGGCTACACCTTC. It yields the protein CASSFEDRDSFYGYTF.

The J gene is TRBJ1-5, the V gene TRBV20-1; perhaps TRBD1 as D (5 bases). This CDR3 contains 14 residues. V gave up 2 bases and J gave up 4 bases, with 12 bases separating them. CDR1 DFQATT and CDR2 SNEGSKA come from the germline V gene (reference sequence). CDR3 sequence: CSARSGQGNQPQHF. Written as DNA, the CDR3 is TGCAGTGCTAGATCGGGGCAAGGGAATCAGCCCCAGCATTTT.

As concerns this clonotype: Because it lacks the conserved phenylalanine or tryptophan at the end, this CDR3 is likely a read error. The DNA is left out, because the CDR3 cannot be placed on it with certainty; the CDR3 is given as TCRdb lists it. The rearrangement joins TRBV6-2 or TRBV6-3 to TRBJ2-1; TRBD2 is the table's D call, not checked against the DNA. Germline V gene data show CDR1 as MNHEY and CDR2 as SVGEGT. The CDR3 has 13 residues if both end residues are counted. CDR3 in amino acids: CASRPSSGRTPGL.

This clonotype was seen repeatedly, ten times or more. V and J are TRBV7-9 and TRBJ2-1; D call uncertain. The V end was cut by 5 bases, the J end by 9 bases, with 17 bases between. CDR3 length equals 14 residues. Germline V gives CDR1 SEHNR, CDR2 FQNEAQ (reference sequence). The CDR3 here is CASSTQTRVAEQFF. The CDR3 coding sequence is TGTGCCAGCAGCACCCAGACACGAGTCGCTGAGCAGTTCTTC.

This sequence joins TRBV4-2 and TRBJ2-6; TRBD1 or TRBD2 may be the D gene (5 bases each). Trimming took off 0 bases at V and 1 base at J, with 13 bases between the two ends. This CDR3 comprises 18 residues. Germline V gene data show CDR1 as LGHNA and CDR2 as YNFKEQ. CDR3 nucleotide sequence: TGTGCCAGCAGCCAAGATACCCCCGGGGCATCTGGGGCCAACGTCCTGACTTTC. This encodes CASSQDTPGASGANVLTF.

The genes are TRBV18 and TRBJ2-5; D assignment may be TRBD1 or TRBD2 (6 bases each). V was shortened by 3 bases and J by 3 bases, with 11 bases between the two germline ends. The CDR3 loop spans 14 amino acids. Germline CDR1 and CDR2: KGHSH and LQKENI. Here the CDR3 DNA reads TGTGCCAGCTCACCGCGGGACATTGAAGAGACCCAGTACTTC. It codes for CASSPRDIEETQYF.

This clonotype was recorded a few times. The chain couples TRBV28 to TRBJ2-1; 8 nucleotides line up with TRBD2. CDR3 length: 15 residues. CDR1 is MDHEN, CDR2 SYDVKM, per germline. J gave up 8 bases and V 4 bases, and 10 bases lay outside the gene matches. In nucleotides, the CDR3 is TGTGCCAGCAGTTCCCCCCCGGGAGGGAATCATGAGCAGTTCTTC. It yields the protein CASSSPPGGNHEQFF.

This clonotype was recorded a few times. The rearrangement uses TRBV7-9 and TRBJ2-7; D is ambiguous. CDR3 size: 15 residues. V lost 3 bases to trimming and J lost 3 bases, with 15 bases between them. The V gene's germline CDR1 is SEHNR and CDR2 FQNEAQ (reference sequence). CDR3 amino acids: CASSFRSRAIYEQYF. The CDR3 bases are TGTGCCAGCAGCTTTAGGAGCCGCGCGATCTACGAGCAGTACTTC.

The V gene is TRBV18, the J gene TRBJ2-2; 10 positions match TRBD2. The CDR3 consists of 16 residues. J gave up 5 bases and V 1 base, and 4 bases lay outside the gene matches. Germline V gene sequence: CDR1 KGHSH, CDR2 LQKENI. CDR3 DNA: TGTGCCAGCTCACCACGTCTAGCGGGAGATACCGGGGAGCTGTTTTTT. Protein: CASSPRLAGDTGELFF. Drawing the rest from reference TRBV18 and TRBJ2-2, the complete variable domain is NAGVMQNPRHLVRRRGQEARLRCSPMKGHSHVYWYRQLPEEGLKFMVYLQKENIIDESGMPKERFSAEFPKEGPSILRIQQVVRGDSAAYFCASSPRLAGDTGELFFGEGSRLTVL.

This clonotype showed up just a few times. V and J are TRBV29-1 and TRBJ1-2, with D perhaps TRBD1 (6 bases). The V and J ends lost 4 bases and 8 bases respectively, with 11 bases between them. Looked up from germline, CDR1 is SQVTM and CDR2 is ANQGSEA. This CDR3 is built from 11 residues. The CDR3: CSVGTVQGYTF. The CDR3 bases are TGCAGCGTTGGGACAGTCCAGGGCTACACCTTC. Supplemented by reference TRBV29-1 and TRBJ1-2, the full variable domain reads SAVISQKPSRDICQRGTSLTIQCQVDSQVTMMFWYRQQPGQSLTLIATANQGSEATYESGFVIDKFPISRPNLTFSTLTVSNMSPEDSSIYLCSVGTVQGYTFGSGTRLTVV.

The chain recombines TRBV11-2 with TRBJ2-1, with D maybe TRBD2 (5 bases). Trimming cost V 1 base and J 4 bases, with 20 bases left between them. The CDR3 consists of 18 residues. Germline V gene lookup returns CDR1 SGHAT and CDR2 FQNNGV. CDR3 in DNA: TGTGCCAGCAGCTTAGTAGGGAGTGGTTCCCCCGCTTACAATGAGCAGTTCTTC. As protein: CASSLVGSGSPAYNEQFF.

This clonotype was counted many times. In DNA, the CDR3 is TGCGCCAGCAGCTTGGCATCTAGCATGGATGAGCAGTTCTTC. Its protein is CASSLASSMDEQFF. V usage is TRBV5-1 and J usage is TRBJ2-1, with D tentatively TRBD2 (5 bases). V was clipped by 0 bases and J by 8 bases, with 12 bases between them. The CDR3 runs to 14 residues. Germline CDR1 SGHRS, CDR2 YFSETQ.

In its sample, this clonotype was seen a few times. The V gene is TRBV12-3 or TRBV12-4, the J gene TRBJ2-1, with D possibly matching TRBD2 (6 bases). Trimming pared 5 bases from V and 0 bases from J, leaving 11 bases between. The CDR3 has 15 amino acids. CDR3 bases: TGTGCCAGCAGTCTGGGACTGACCTCCTACAATGAGCAGTTCTTC. Translating gives CASSLGLTSYNEQFF.

The sample holds many counts of this clonotype. This sequence joins TRBV11-2 and TRBJ2-7; D might be TRBD2 (7 bases). V was pared by 5 bases and J by 0 bases, with 17 bases between. Germline V gives CDR1 SGHAT, CDR2 FQNNGV. The CDR3 consists of 16 residues. In DNA, the CDR3 is TGTGCCAGCAGCCTCCGTGGCGGGGGACACTCCTACGAGCAGTACTTC. The encoded protein is CASSLRGGGHSYEQYF.

A few counts support this clonotype. The chain links TRBV7-9 to TRBJ2-6; D unresolved. V was trimmed by 1 base and J by 3 bases, leaving 4 bases between them. The CDR3 is made up of 14 amino acids. Germline loops: CDR1 SEHNR, CDR2 FQNEAQ (reference sequence). The chain's CDR3 is CASSLGIGANVLTF. The CDR3 DNA reads as TGTGCCAGCAGCTTAGGGATTGGGGCCAACGTCCTGACTTTC.

The chain uses TRBV25-1 and TRBJ2-5; TRBD2 aligns across 9 bases. J was trimmed by 3 bases and V by 3 bases; bases with no gene match: 2. The CDR3 covers 14 residues. Germline lookup yields CDR1 MGHDK and CDR2 SYGVNS. As DNA, the CDR3 is TGTGCCAGCAGTGAGGGCGGGAGGGAAGAGACCCAGTACTTC. Encoded protein: CASSEGGREETQYF.

J is TRBJ2-1 and V is TRBV6-2 or TRBV6-3, with TRBD2 as a possible D gene (6 bases). Trimming removed 6 bases from V and 4 bases from J, with 13 bases in between. There are 14 residues in the CDR3. Germline CDR1 is MNHEY and CDR2 is SVGEGT. CDR3: CASRNGGTYNEQFF. CDR3 in DNA: TGTGCCAGCAGAAACGGCGGGACTTACAATGAGCAGTTCTTC.

The chain employs TRBV30 and TRBJ2-7; D is possibly TRBD2 (5 bases). Trimming took 0 bases from V and 3 from J, leaving 15 bases between them. In germline, CDR1 is GTSNPN, CDR2 SVGIG (reference sequence). This CDR3 contains 15 residues. The CDR3 region is CAWSVRLTRGYEQYF. For the CDR3, the DNA is TGTGCCTGGAGTGTACGGCTTACCCGGGGCTACGAGCAGTACTTC. Combining the CDR3 with reference TRBV30 and TRBJ2-7 gives the whole variable domain SQTIHQWPATLVQPVGSPLSLECTVEGTSNPNLYWYRQAAGRGLQLLFYSVGIGQISSEVPQNLSASRPQDRQFILSSKKLLLSDSGFYLCAWSVRLTRGYEQYFGPGTRLTVT.

Here the CDR3 DNA reads TGTGCCAGCAAGGGGGAAGCGGGGGAGCAGTACTTC. This codes for CASKGEAGEQYF. The chain joins TRBV7-9 to TRBJ2-7; possibly TRBD2 for D (7 bases). V was shortened by 7 bases and J by 7 bases, with 14 bases between the two germline ends. CDR1 SEHNR and CDR2 FQNEAQ come from the germline V gene (reference sequence). There are 12 residues in the CDR3. Combining the CDR3 with reference TRBV7-9 and TRBJ2-7 gives the whole variable domain DTGVSQNPRHKITKRGQNVTFRCDPISEHNRLYWYRQTLGQGPEFLTYFQNEAQLEKSRLLSDRFSAERPKGSFSTLEIQRTEQGDSAMYLCASKGEAGEQYFGPGTRLTVT.

This clonotype was detected only a few times. The gene calls are TRBV7-3 and TRBJ2-5; D remains unclear. Germline V gene data show CDR1 as SGHTA and CDR2 as FQGTGA. The CDR3 runs 15 residues. The germline V and J ends were trimmed by 1 base and 0 bases, with 9 bases remaining between them. The CDR3 loop reads CASSLMGSDQETQYF. As DNA, the CDR3 is TGTGCCAGCAGCTTAATGGGGTCGGACCAAGAGACCCAGTACTTC.

The genes are TRBV3-1 and TRBJ2-5; D perhaps matches TRBD1 (5 bases). The V end was cut by 0 bases, the J end by 6 bases, with 14 bases between. From germline, CDR1 is LGHDT and CDR2 YNNKEL (reference sequence). The CDR3 runs to 15 residues. In nucleotides, the CDR3 is TGTGCCAGCAGCCAAGATCTGGGCTGGGGCCAGACCCAGTACTTC. Its translation: CASSQDLGWGQTQYF.

In this sample, this clonotype turned up a few times. The chain joins TRBV7-2 to TRBJ2-1, with 12 bases that match TRBD2. V was pared by 0 bases and J by 6 bases, with 12 bases of the junction left unmatched. The germline CDR1 and CDR2 sequences are SGHTA and FQGNSA. The CDR3 has 19 residues. In DNA form, the CDR3 reads TGTGCCAGCAGCTTAGCGTGGGGGCTAGCGGGAGGGTCGGGCAATGAGCAGTTCTTC. Residues: CASSLAWGLAGGSGNEQFF.

This clonotype was recorded at least ten times. This chain joins TRBV11-2 and TRBJ1-2; D possibly corresponds to TRBD1 (5 bases). In germline, CDR1 is SGHAT, CDR2 FQNNGV. The CDR3 covers 12 residues. V lost 5 bases and J lost 3, with 7 bases in between. The CDR3 loop is CASSPGHYGYTF. CDR3 bases: TGTGCCAGCAGCCCAGGGCACTATGGCTACACCTTC.

This clonotype showed up many times. The V and J genes are TRBV5-6 and TRBJ2-7; tentative D call: TRBD1 (5 bases). There are 15 residues in the CDR3. V was shortened by 2 bases and J by 0 bases, with 12 bases between the two germline ends. The germline CDR1 and CDR2 sequences are SGHDT and YYEEEE. The CDR3 is CASSFKGQGSYEQYF. CDR3 nucleotide sequence: TGTGCCAGCAGCTTTAAGGGCCAGGGCTCCTACGAGCAGTACTTC.

This clonotype was observed at least ten times. J is TRBJ1-6 and V is TRBV9, with 7 bases identical to TRBD1. V shed 0 bases and J 6 bases; nucleotides not matched to a gene: 0. CDR3 length equals 14 residues. Germline values: CDR1 SGDLS, CDR2 YYNGEE. CDR3 bases: TGTGCCAGCAGCGTAGACAGGGGTAATTCACCCCTCCACTTT. Amino acids: CASSVDRGNSPLHF.

This clonotype came up many times. The rearrangement joins TRBV20-1 to TRBJ1-1, with 9 bases aligning to TRBD1. The germline V gene encodes CDR1 DFQATT and CDR2 SNEGSKA (reference sequence). The CDR3 sequence is 11 residues long. The V and J ends lost 5 bases and 11 bases, in that order; junction bases with no gene match: 6. As DNA, the CDR3 is TGCAGTGCTGACAGGGGGGTGGAGGCTTTCTTT. Translating it yields CSADRGVEAFF.

This clonotype was seen only a few times. The rearrangement uses TRBV27 and TRBJ2-2, with TRBD1 identical over 9 bases. Germline V CDR1 and CDR2: MNHEY, SMNVEV (reference sequence). CDR3 length: 16 amino acids. The J segment lost 5 bases and the V segment lost 4 bases, leaving 8 bases of the junction unmatched. The CDR3 DNA is TGTGCCAGCAGTTACTCGACAGGGACAGGGACCGGGGAGCTGTTTTTT. This sequence encodes CASSYSTGTGTGELFF.

The CDR3 nucleotides read TGTGCCAGCAGCCCGAAGACAGGGGATGGCTACACCTTC. The encoded protein is CASSPKTGDGYTF. V usage is TRBV7-2 and J usage is TRBJ1-2; 8 nucleotides match TRBD1. Germline values: CDR1 SGHTA, CDR2 FQGNSA. V lost 5 bases, J lost 6 bases, and 5 bases stayed unmatched. This CDR3 has 13 residues.